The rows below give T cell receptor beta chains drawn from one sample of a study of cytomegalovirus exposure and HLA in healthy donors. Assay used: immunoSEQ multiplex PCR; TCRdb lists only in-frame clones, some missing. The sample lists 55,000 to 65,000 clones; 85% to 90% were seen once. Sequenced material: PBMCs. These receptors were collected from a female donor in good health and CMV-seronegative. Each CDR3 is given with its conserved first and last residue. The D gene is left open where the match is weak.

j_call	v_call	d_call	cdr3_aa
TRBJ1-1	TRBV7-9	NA	CASSLEGVDTEAFF
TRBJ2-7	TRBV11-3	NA	CASSLLGGYEQYF
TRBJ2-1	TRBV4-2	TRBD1	CASSHQLGTGGSYNEQFF
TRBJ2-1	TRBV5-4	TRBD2	CASSLARTSGAYNEQFF
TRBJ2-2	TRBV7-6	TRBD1	CASSETGVGTGELFF
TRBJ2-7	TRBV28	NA	CASRLPPLMPYF
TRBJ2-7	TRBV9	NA	CASSVGTPPYEQYF
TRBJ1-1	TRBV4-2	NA	CASSQDGVNTEAFF
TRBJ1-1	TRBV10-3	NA	CAIAETQGEVFF
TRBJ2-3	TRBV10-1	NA	CASSDLRRTDTDTQYF
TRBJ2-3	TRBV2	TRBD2	CASSETSGYTDTQYF
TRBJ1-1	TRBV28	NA	CASSLYRTEAFF
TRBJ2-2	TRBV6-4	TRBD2	CASSGTSGNTGELFF
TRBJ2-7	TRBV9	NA	CASSVGGDDYEQYF
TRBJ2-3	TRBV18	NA	CASSPPFSTDTQYF
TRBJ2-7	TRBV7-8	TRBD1	CASSLARPGQGEQYF
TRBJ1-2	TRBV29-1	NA	CSGGEEYGYTF
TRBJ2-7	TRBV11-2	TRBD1	CASSLGSFGDRRSYEQYF
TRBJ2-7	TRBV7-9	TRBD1	CASSFWDRSYKQYF
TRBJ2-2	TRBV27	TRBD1	CASSFGQGVTGELFF
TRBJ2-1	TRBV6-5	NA	CASSPGLSNNEQFF
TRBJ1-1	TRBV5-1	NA	CASRFNTNTEAFF
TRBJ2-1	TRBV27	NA	CASSLLTGSSYNEQFF
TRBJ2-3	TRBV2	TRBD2	CASSLAGVSTDTQYF
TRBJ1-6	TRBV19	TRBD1	CASSITGADSPLHF
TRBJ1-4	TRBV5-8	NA	CASSFHQGMGTNEKLFF